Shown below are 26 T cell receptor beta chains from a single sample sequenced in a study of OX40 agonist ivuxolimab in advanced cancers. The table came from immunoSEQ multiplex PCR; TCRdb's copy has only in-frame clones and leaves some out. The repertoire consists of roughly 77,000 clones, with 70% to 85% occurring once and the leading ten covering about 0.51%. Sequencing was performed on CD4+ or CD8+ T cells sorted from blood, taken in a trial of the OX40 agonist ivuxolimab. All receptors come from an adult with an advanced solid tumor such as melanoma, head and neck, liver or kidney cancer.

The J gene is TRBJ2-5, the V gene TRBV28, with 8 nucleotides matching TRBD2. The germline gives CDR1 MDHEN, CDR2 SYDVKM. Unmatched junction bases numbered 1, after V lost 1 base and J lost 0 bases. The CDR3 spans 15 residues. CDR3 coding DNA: TGTGCCAGCAGTTTATCGGGGGGGTACCAAGAGACCCAGTACTTC. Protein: CASSLSGGYQETQYF.

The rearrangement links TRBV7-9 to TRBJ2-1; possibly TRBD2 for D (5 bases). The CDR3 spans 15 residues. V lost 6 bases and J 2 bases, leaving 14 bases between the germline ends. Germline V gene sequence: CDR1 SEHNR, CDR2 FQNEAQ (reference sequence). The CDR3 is CASRSSSGAYNEQFF. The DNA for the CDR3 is TGTGCCAGCAGGTCCTCGAGCGGAGCCTACAATGAGCAGTTCTTC.

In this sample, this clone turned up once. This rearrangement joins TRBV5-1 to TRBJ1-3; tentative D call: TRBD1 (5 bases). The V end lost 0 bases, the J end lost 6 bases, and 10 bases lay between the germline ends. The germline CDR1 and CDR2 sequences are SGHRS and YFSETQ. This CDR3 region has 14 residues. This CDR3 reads CASSLEGEKNTIYF. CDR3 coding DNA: TGCGCCAGCAGCTTGGAAGGGGAGAAAAACACCATATATTTT.

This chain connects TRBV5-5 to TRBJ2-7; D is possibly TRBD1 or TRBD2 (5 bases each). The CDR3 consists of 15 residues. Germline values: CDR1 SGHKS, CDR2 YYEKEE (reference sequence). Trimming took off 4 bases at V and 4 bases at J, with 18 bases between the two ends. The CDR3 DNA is TGTGCCAGCAGCCGGGACCCTTTTCAACAATACGAGCAGTACTTC. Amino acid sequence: CASSRDPFQQYEQYF.

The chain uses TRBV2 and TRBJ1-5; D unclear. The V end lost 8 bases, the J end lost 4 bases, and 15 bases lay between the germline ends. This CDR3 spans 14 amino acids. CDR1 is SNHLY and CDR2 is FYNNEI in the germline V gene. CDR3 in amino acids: CASRGPTGNQPQHF. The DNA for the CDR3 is TGTGCCAGCCGGGGTCCCACGGGGAATCAGCCCCAGCATTTT.

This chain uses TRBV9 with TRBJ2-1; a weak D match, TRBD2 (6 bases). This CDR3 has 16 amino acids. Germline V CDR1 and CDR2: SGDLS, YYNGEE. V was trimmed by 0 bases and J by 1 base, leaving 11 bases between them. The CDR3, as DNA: TGTGCCAGCAGCGTAGGAGCGGGTACGTCCTACAATGAGCAGTTCTTC. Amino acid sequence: CASSVGAGTSYNEQFF. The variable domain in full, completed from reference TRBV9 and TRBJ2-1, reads DSGVTQTPKHLITATGQRVTLRCSPRSGDLSVYWYQQSLDQGLQFLIQYYNGEERAKGNILERFSAQQFPDLHSELNLSSLELGDSALYFCASSVGAGTSYNEQFFGPGTRLTVL.

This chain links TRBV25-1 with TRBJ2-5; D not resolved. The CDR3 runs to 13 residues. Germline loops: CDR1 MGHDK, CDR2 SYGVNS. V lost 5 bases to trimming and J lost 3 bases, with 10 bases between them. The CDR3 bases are TGTGCCAGCAGTCATCCAGTTGAAGAGACCCAGTACTTC. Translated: CASSHPVEETQYF. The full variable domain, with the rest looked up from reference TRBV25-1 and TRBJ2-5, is EADIYQTPRYLVIGTGKKITLECSQTMGHDKMYWYQQDPGMELHLIHYSYGVNSTEKGDLSSESTVSRIRTEHFPLTLESARPSHTSQYLCASSHPVEETQYFGPGTRLLVL.

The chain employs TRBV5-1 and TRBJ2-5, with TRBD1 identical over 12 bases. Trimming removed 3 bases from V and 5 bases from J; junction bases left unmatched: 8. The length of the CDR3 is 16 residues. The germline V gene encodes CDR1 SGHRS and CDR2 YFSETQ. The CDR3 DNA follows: TGCGCCAGCAGCTACACGGGACAGGGGGCAAGTGAGACCCAGTACTTC. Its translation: CASSYTGQGASETQYF.

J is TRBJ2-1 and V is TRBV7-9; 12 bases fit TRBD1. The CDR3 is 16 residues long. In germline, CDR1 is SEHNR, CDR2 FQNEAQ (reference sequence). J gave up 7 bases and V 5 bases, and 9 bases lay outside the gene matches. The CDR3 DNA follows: TGTGCCAGCAGCAAGCCCCGGGACAGGGGGCGGAATGAGCAGTTCTTC. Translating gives CASSKPRDRGRNEQFF. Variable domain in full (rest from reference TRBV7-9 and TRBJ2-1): DTGVSQNPRHKITKRGQNVTFRCDPISEHNRLYWYRQTLGQGPEFLTYFQNEAQLEKSRLLSDRFSAERPKGSFSTLEIQRTEQGDSAMYLCASSKPRDRGRNEQFFGPGTRLTVL.

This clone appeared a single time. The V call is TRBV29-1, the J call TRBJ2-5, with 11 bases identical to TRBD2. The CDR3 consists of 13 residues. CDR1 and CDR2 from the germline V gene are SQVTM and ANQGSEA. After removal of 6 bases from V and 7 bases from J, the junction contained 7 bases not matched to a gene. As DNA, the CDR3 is TGCAGCGTAGGGACTAGCGGTTGGGGGACCCAGTACTTC. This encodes CSVGTSGWGTQYF.

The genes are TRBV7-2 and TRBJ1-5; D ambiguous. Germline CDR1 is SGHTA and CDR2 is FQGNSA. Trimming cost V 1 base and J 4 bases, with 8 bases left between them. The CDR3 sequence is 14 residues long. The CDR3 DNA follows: TGTGCCAGCAGCTTAGTGTCAACAAATCAGCCCCAGCATTTT. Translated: CASSLVSTNQPQHF.

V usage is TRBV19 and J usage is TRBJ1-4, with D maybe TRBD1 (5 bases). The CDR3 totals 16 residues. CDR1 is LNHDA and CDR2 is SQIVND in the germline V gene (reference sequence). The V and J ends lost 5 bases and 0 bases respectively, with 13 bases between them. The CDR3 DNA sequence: TGTGCCAGTAGTGTGGGACGGTATGCAACTAATGAAAAACTGTTTTTT. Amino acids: CASSVGRYATNEKLFF.

The CDR3 loop reads CSVDGGAEAFF. CDR3 coding DNA: TGCAGCGTTGATGGAGGAGCTGAAGCTTTCTTT. The chain employs TRBV29-1 and TRBJ1-1; D unresolved. The CDR3 contains 11 residues. Trimming left V 3 bases short and J 6 bases short, with 8 bases between. The germline CDR1 and CDR2 sequences are SQVTM and ANQGSEA.

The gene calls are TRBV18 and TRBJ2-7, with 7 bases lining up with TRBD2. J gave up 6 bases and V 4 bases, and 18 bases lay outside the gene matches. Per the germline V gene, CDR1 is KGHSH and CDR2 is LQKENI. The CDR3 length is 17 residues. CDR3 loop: CASSLLPPGGSRSEQYF. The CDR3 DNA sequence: TGTGCCAGCTCACTCCTGCCCCCGGGCGGGAGTAGGAGCGAGCAGTACTTC.

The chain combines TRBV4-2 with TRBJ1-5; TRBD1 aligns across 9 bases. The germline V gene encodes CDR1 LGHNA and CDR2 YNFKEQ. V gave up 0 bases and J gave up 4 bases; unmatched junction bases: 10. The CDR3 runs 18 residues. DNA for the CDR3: TGTGCCAGCAGCCAAGATCCCGGACAGGGGAGACTAAATCAGCCCCAGCATTTT. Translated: CASSQDPGQGRLNQPQHF.

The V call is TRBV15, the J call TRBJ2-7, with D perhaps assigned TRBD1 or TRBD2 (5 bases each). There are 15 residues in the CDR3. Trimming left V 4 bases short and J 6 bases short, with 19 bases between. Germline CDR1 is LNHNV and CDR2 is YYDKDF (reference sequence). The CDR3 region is CATSTRDQRRREQYF. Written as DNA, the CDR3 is TGTGCCACCAGCACCCGGGACCAGAGAAGACGCGAGCAGTACTTC.

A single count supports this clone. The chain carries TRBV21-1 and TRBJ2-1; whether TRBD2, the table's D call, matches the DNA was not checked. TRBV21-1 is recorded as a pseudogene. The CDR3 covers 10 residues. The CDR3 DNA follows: TGTGCCAGCGGCGGGACTTGGCGATTCTTC. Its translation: CASGGTWRFF.

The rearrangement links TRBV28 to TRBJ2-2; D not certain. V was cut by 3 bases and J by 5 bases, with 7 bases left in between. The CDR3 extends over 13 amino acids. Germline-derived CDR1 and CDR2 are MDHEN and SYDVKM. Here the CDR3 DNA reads TGTGCCAGCAGTTTGCCTAGGACCGGGGAGCTGTTTTTT. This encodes CASSLPRTGELFF.

The CDR3 DNA is TGTGCCAGCAGCCGTGGTTCAGGGAGGGATGAGCAGTTCTTC. Its protein is CASSRGSGRDEQFF. J is TRBJ2-1 and V is TRBV5-6; TRBD2 matches 7 bases. There are 14 residues in the CDR3. Germline V lookup: CDR1 SGHDT, CDR2 YYEEEE. The junction had 9 bases not matched to a gene; V was cut back by 4 bases and J by 8 bases.

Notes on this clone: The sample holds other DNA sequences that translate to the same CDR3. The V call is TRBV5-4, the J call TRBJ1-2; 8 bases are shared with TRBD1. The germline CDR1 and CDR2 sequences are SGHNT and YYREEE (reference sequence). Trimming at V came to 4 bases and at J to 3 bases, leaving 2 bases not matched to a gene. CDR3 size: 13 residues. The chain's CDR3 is CASSLTGDYGYTF. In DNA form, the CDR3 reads TGTGCCAGCAGCCTGACAGGGGACTATGGCTACACCTTC.

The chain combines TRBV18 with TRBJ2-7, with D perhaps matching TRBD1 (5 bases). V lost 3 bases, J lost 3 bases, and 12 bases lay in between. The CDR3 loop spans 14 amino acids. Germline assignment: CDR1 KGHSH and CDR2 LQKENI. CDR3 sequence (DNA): TGTGCCAGCTCACCCTCGGCAGGGAACTACGAGCAGTACTTC. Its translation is CASSPSAGNYEQYF. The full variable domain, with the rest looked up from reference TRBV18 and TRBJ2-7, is NAGVMQNPRHLVRRRGQEARLRCSPMKGHSHVYWYRQLPEEGLKFMVYLQKENIIDESGMPKERFSAEFPKEGPSILRIQQVVRGDSAAYFCASSPSAGNYEQYFGPGTRLTVT.

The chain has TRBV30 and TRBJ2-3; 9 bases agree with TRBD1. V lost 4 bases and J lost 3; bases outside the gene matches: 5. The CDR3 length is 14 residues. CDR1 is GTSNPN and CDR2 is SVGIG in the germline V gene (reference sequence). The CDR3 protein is CAWIKDRGTDTQYF. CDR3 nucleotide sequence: TGTGCCTGGATTAAGGACAGGGGAACAGATACGCAGTATTTT.

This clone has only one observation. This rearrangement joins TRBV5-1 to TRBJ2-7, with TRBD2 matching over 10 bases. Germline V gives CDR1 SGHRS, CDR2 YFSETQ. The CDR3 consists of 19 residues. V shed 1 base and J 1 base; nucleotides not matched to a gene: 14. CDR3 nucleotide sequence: TGCGCCAGCAGCTTGACGACTAGCGGGCCCTTTCCCAGATCCTACGAGCAGTACTTC. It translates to CASSLTTSGPFPRSYEQYF.

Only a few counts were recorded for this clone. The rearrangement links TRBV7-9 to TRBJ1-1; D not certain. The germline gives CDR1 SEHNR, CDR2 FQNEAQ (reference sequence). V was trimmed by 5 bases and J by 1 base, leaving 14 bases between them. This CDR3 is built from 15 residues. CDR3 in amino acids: CASSPRRSSNTEAFF. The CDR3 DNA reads TGTGCCAGCAGCCCCCGCAGAAGCTCGAACACTGAAGCTTTCTTT.

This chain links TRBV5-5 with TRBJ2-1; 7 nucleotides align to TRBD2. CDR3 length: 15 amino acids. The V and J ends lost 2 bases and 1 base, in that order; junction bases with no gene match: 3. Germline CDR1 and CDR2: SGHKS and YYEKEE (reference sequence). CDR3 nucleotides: TGTGCCAGCAGCTTAAGCGGGGTGTCCTACAATGAGCAGTTCTTC. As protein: CASSLSGVSYNEQFF.

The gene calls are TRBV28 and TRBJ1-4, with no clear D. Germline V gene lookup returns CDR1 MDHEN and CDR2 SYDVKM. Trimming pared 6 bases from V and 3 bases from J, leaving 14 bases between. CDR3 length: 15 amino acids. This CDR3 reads CASSHPNGANEKLFF. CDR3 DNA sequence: TGTGCCAGCAGCCACCCGAACGGGGCTAATGAAAAACTGTTTTTT.